This is a list of T cell receptor beta chains from one sample in a study of identical twins. TCRdb re-called the 5' RACE reads with MiXCR, one entry per CDR3 protein. The sample has 250,000 or so distinct CDR3 sequences, roughly 12% seen once; the top ten hold under 4.5%. These data were also filed under a second study, of yellow fever vaccine responses in identical twins.

Sequencing used memory (CD45RO+) T cells sorted from blood. The receptors derive from a young woman in good health. CDR3s leave out the opening cysteine and the closing phenylalanine or tryptophan.

>TRBV11-2|TRBJ2-3
ASSRNRGTDTQY
>TRBV30|-
AWSQEYEQY
>TRBV5-1|TRBJ2-1
ASSFRTDEQF
>TRBV6-5|TRBJ2-1
ASSYSGVKQF
>TRBV29-1|TRBJ2-3
SVRDRGRSDTQY
>TRBV7-8|TRBJ2-1
ASSFQRDPYNEQF
>TRBV7-7|TRBJ2-2
ASSLRTSGRGELF
>TRBV7-9|TRBJ2-3
ASSLGGSGGTDTQY
>TRBV20-1|TRBJ2-7
SARLAETYEQY
>TRBV28|TRBJ1-1
ASSVGTSRGAF
>TRBV6-1|TRBJ2-1
ASSVDRVAYNEQF
>TRBV29-1|TRBJ2-5
SVEKGQETQY
>TRBV5-1|TRBJ2-3
ASSAGTPFPDTQY